The 4 T cell receptor beta chains below all came from one sample that was sequenced in a study of T cell repertoires in cytomegalovirus infection. A single record per CDR3 protein comes from TCRdb applying MiXCR to the reads. The sample carries about 180,000 distinct CDR3 sequences, roughly an eighth recorded once. Sample: PBMCs. These receptors were obtained from a human donor in good health (CMV status not recorded). Some clones in this sample may be carry-over from other donors' samples.

The J gene is TRBJ2-7, the V gene TRBV14; a weak D match, TRBD2 (5 bases). V lost 6 bases, J lost 0 bases, and 9 bases lay in between. Germline V lookup: CDR1 SGHDN, CDR2 FVKESK. There are 13 residues in the CDR3. CDR3 residues: CASRSGSSYEQYF. CDR3 bases: TGTGCCAGCAGGTCGGGGTCCTCCTACGAGCAGTACTTC.

The chain has TRBV2 and TRBJ2-3; D gene ambiguous. V dropped 4 bases and J dropped 6 bases, with 11 bases sitting between them. This CDR3 region has 13 residues. Germline V gives CDR1 SNHLY, CDR2 FYNNEI. CDR3 sequence: CASSGSAGDTQYF. Written as DNA, the CDR3 is TGTGCCAGCAGTGGAAGTGCTGGGGATACGCAGTATTTT. Combining the CDR3 with reference TRBV2 and TRBJ2-3 gives the whole variable domain EPEVTQTPSHQVTQMGQEVILRCVPISNHLYFYWYRQILGQKVEFLVSFYNNEISEKSEIFDDQFSVERPDGSNFTLKIRSTKLEDSAMYFCASSGSAGDTQYFGPGTRLTVL.

Here the CDR3 reads CASSSTGQSYEQYF. Written as DNA, the CDR3 is TGTGCCAGCAGCTCAACAGGACAGTCCTACGAGCAGTACTTC. The genes are TRBV6-5 and TRBJ2-7; possibly TRBD1 for D (6 bases). Germline V gene sequence: CDR1 MNHEY, CDR2 SVGAGI. The CDR3 runs 14 residues. V lost 6 bases and J 1 base, leaving 13 bases between the germline ends.

This clonotype showed up many times. The chain recombines TRBV5-1 with TRBJ1-5; TRBD1 is a possible D gene (5 bases). V was clipped by 5 bases and J by 4 bases, with 13 bases between them. The germline V gene has CDR1 SGHRS and CDR2 YFSETQ. The CDR3 runs to 14 residues. CDR3 in amino acids: CASSPDTLNQPQHF. Written as DNA, the CDR3 is TGCGCCAGCAGTCCGGACACCTTAAATCAGCCCCAGCATTTT.